The T cell receptor (beta chain) described here comes from a study of blood T cell repertoires in COVID-19. Overall study: Sites across the United States, Italy and Spain contributed samples from acute and convalescent COVID-19. PBMCs, B-cell-depleted T cells, or T cells provided the cDNA or gDNA that made up the material.

Source study methods: Cell counts per sample came from amplifying reference gene primers. Using immunoSEQ multiplex PCR, the repertoire was profiled, and TCRdb retains in-frame clones only, with some absent. V and J calls and clone size are copied from that table; D and trimming were computed from the DNA. The table lists around 700,000 clones, more than 80% of them singletons. Germline V gives CDR1 SGHRS, CDR2 YFSETQ. The CDR3 is made up of 12 amino acids. Trimming cost V 2 bases and J 7 bases, with 9 bases left between them. In its sample, this clone was seen once. Material for sequencing was peripheral blood. The clonotype was recovered from a woman between 18 and 29 years old with acute or convalescent COVID-19. The chain combines TRBV5-1 with TRBJ2-5; D is possibly TRBD2 (5 bases). CDR3 region: CASSLDAGTQYF. CDR3 nucleotide sequence: TGCGCCAGCAGCTTAGACGCGGGGACCCAGTACTTC.